This is a list of T cell receptor beta chains from one sample in a study of control samples from healthy donors and cancer patients. The method was immunoSEQ multiplex PCR; TCRdb's version includes in-frame clones alone and lacks a portion of them. In the table there are 70,000 or so clones, about 80% of which are singletons. Sequencing input: PBMCs. The receptor set was obtained from a woman aged 45-60 years with lung cancer. The CDR3 runs from the conserved cysteine through the conserved F or W. Fields, in order: clone size, V gene, CDR3 protein. Some rows mark clone size as missing; the rest say once, few, many or name a class of expanded clone.

clone size: -
V gene: TRBV9
CDR3 protein: CASSAPNDSPLHF

clone size: -
V gene: TRBV7-2
CDR3 protein: CASSFKSGMKQYF

clone size: -
V gene: TRBV7-6
CDR3 protein: CASSPGRVDQETQYF

clone size: -
V gene: TRBV5-1
CDR3 protein: CASSNQGTVKPYTEAFF

clone size: -
V gene: TRBV29-1
CDR3 protein: CSVDLWGSEQFF

clone size: -
V gene: TRBV18
CDR3 protein: CASSPPGVSGNTEAFF

clone size: -
V gene: TRBV19
CDR3 protein: CASSIDAGSGETQYF

clone size: -
V gene: TRBV5-6
CDR3 protein: CASSTAGTGEGEQYF

clone size: -
V gene: TRBV28
CDR3 protein: CASSVTGGGYTF

clone size: -
V gene: TRBV11-3
CDR3 protein: CASSVSGGAQNEQFF

clone size: -
V gene: TRBV10-3
CDR3 protein: CAISGPDANSPLHF

clone size: few
V gene: TRBV6-2/TRBV6-3
CDR3 protein: CASSFRQGDFYGYTF

clone size: -
V gene: TRBV6-5
CDR3 protein: CASRRDRLSGNTIYF

clone size: -
V gene: TRBV28
CDR3 protein: CASSPGTNYGYTF

clone size: -
V gene: TRBV19
CDR3 protein: CASSPQTLEAFF

clone size: -
V gene: TRBV7-2
CDR3 protein: CASSLVATGNTEAFF

clone size: -
V gene: TRBV5-5
CDR3 protein: CASSLRGTGGNNSPLHF

clone size: -
V gene: TRBV7-2
CDR3 protein: CASSLQSGTAANYGYTF

clone size: -
V gene: TRBV2
CDR3 protein: CASLIYGGTEAFF

clone size: -
V gene: TRBV9
CDR3 protein: CASSVETGISGNTIYF

clone size: -
V gene: TRBV5-1
CDR3 protein: CASSLAGANTEAFF

clone size: -
V gene: TRBV2
CDR3 protein: CASRSGGLNEQFF

clone size: -
V gene: TRBV5-1
CDR3 protein: CASSLIGLINEKLFF

clone size: -
V gene: TRBV6-5
CDR3 protein: CASSYGGDADYGYTF

clone size: few
V gene: TRBV19
CDR3 protein: CASSIVLLDTEAFF

clone size: few
V gene: TRBV6-5
CDR3 protein: CASRTSSYEQYF

clone size: -
V gene: TRBV5-4
CDR3 protein: CASSLGNGGALNEQFF

clone size: -
V gene: TRBV5-4
CDR3 protein: CASSLMRLGPSNTGELFF

clone size: -
V gene: TRBV5-4
CDR3 protein: CASSLAERTEAFF

clone size: -
V gene: TRBV29-1
CDR3 protein: CSVARGVSYNEQFF

clone size: -
V gene: TRBV6-2/TRBV6-3
CDR3 protein: CASSQDRFYGYTF

clone size: once
V gene: TRBV5-4
CDR3 protein: CASSSRTSGGNLEQFF

clone size: -
V gene: TRBV6-5
CDR3 protein: CASSYDNYNEQFF

clone size: -
V gene: TRBV19
CDR3 protein: CASSIAGTGINYGYTF

clone size: -
V gene: TRBV6-5
CDR3 protein: CASSTDSGQYSFF

clone size: once
V gene: TRBV6-5
CDR3 protein: CASTRDRGQETQYF

clone size: -
V gene: TRBV5-1
CDR3 protein: CASSLSLGSTDTQYF

clone size: -
V gene: TRBV28
CDR3 protein: CASSYEGTEAFF

clone size: few
V gene: TRBV7-2
CDR3 protein: CASSLGLPGTDTQYF

clone size: -
V gene: TRBV5-6
CDR3 protein: CASSLGRDRASEQYF

clone size: once
V gene: TRBV12-3/TRBV12-4
CDR3 protein: CASTLRSAGELFF

clone size: -
V gene: TRBV29-1
CDR3 protein: CSVVTVNEKLFF

clone size: -
V gene: TRBV12-2
CDR3 protein: CASRLSRRDRGLGTEAFF

clone size: -
V gene: TRBV7-9
CDR3 protein: CASSLGANEQFF

clone size: -
V gene: TRBV29-1
CDR3 protein: CSVTGLTGDTEAFF

clone size: -
V gene: TRBV7-2
CDR3 protein: CASSSGLRSYEQYF

clone size: -
V gene: TRBV7-2
CDR3 protein: CASTPDRIETQYF

clone size: -
V gene: TRBV5-1
CDR3 protein: CASSLGGLAASYEQYF

clone size: -
V gene: TRBV11-1
CDR3 protein: CASSLPGAPTEAFF

clone size: -
V gene: TRBV2
CDR3 protein: CASSPGQQGNSPLHF

clone size: -
V gene: TRBV7-8
CDR3 protein: CASSRTGLEGNTIYF

clone size: few
V gene: TRBV5-1
CDR3 protein: CASRERGNEQFF

clone size: -
V gene: TRBV6-5
CDR3 protein: CASSTGNEETQYF

clone size: -
V gene: TRBV5-4
CDR3 protein: CASSRGGTSNTEAFF